The present T cell receptor (beta chain) was sequenced within a study of T and B cells in COVID-19 patients. Study at large: COVID-19 patients gave peripheral blood either during active infection or after recovery. Study findings and constraints: Patients with COVID-19 reportedly showed strongly skewed T cell receptor beta variable and joining gene usage.

Germline V gene sequence: CDR1 GTSNPN, CDR2 SVGIG (reference sequence). Trimming shortened V by 1 base and J by 8 bases, and 17 bases separated the two germline ends. The CDR3 extends over 14 amino acids. There are many counts of this clonotype. Its antigen is undetermined. Each TRB amplification used about 220-500 ng of genomic DNA from blood. Multiplex PCR with BIOMED2 TRB-A/B primer pools amplified TRB rearrangements. TCRdb fed the multiplex PCR reads into MiXCR, producing one record per CDR3 protein. This table has 22,000 or so distinct CDR3 sequences, 25% to 30% appearing once. The TCR sequence derives from a human donor who had recovered from COVID-19. The chain has TRBV30 and TRBJ1-2; maybe TRBD1 (6 bases). Sequenced: blood. In DNA form, the CDR3 reads TGTGCCTGGAGTGAAGAGGGGGGAGGGGAGGGCTACACCTTC. It encodes CAWSEEGGGEGYTF.